The 18 T cell receptor beta chains in this list originate from one sample, sequenced in a study of OX40 agonist ivuxolimab in advanced cancers. The method was the immunoSEQ multiplex PCR assay. TCRdb's version of the immuneACCESS table is confined to in-frame rearrangements and falls short of the full clone set. An unresolved V gene accounts for under half of the shortfall where checked; the remainder is of unknown origin. In this sample the table shows tens of thousands of clones, roughly nine tenths of which occur a single time. The top ten constitute around 2% of the sample. Sequencing was performed on CD4+ or CD8+ T cells sorted from blood, taken in a trial of the OX40 agonist ivuxolimab. The source of these receptors is an adult with an advanced solid tumor such as melanoma, head and neck, liver or kidney cancer.

The chain carries TRBV5-5 and TRBJ2-7; TRBD2 might be the D (7 bases). Germline-derived CDR1 and CDR2 are SGHKS and YYEKEE (reference sequence). The CDR3 contains 16 residues. V shed 0 bases and J shed 0 bases, with 13 bases lying between them. CDR3 in DNA: TGTGCCAGCAGCTTGGACGGGGGGCACTTCTCCTACGAGCAGTACTTC. It codes for CASSLDGGHFSYEQYF.

The gene calls are TRBV29-1 and TRBJ1-2, with a weak D call TRBD1 (6 bases). The V end lost 2 bases, the J end lost 7 bases, and 11 bases lay between the germline ends. Germline CDR1 SQVTM, CDR2 ANQGSEA. The CDR3 has 12 residues. CDR3 sequence: CSVEWGGLGYTF. Here the CDR3 DNA reads TGCAGCGTTGAATGGGGGGGGCTTGGCTACACCTTC.

V usage is TRBV9 and J usage is TRBJ2-7; the D gene is possibly TRBD1 (5 bases). The V and J ends lost 0 bases and 7 bases respectively, with 11 bases between them. Germline-derived CDR1 and CDR2 are SGDLS and YYNGEE. This CDR3 region has 13 residues. In DNA form, the CDR3 reads TGTGCCAGCAGCGTAGATTTAGCAGGGGAGCAGTACTTC. This codes for CASSVDLAGEQYF.

The rearrangement uses TRBV29-1 and TRBJ2-2; the D gene is possibly TRBD2 (6 bases). From germline, CDR1 is SQVTM and CDR2 ANQGSEA. V lost 2 bases and J 3 bases, leaving 16 bases between the germline ends. This CDR3 spans 16 amino acids. The CDR3 coding sequence is TGCAGCGTTGAACTACTAGCAGGCGGGGACACCGGGGAGCTGTTTTTT. Its translation: CSVELLAGGDTGELFF.

The chain is built from TRBV5-4 and TRBJ2-3; unclear D gene. Trimming stripped 3 bases from V and 4 bases from J, with 6 bases between. CDR1 and CDR2 from the germline V gene are SGHNT and YYREEE (reference sequence). CDR3 length equals 12 residues. The CDR3, as DNA: TGTGCCAGCAGCTACAGTGCAGATACGCAGTATTTT. Translated: CASSYSADTQYF.

This sequence joins TRBV30 and TRBJ2-5; D remains ambiguous. Germline CDR1 and CDR2: GTSNPN and SVGIG (reference sequence). The CDR3 runs to 15 residues. Trimming removed 1 base from V and 4 bases from J, with 16 bases in between. The CDR3 region is CAWSGLATVGETQYF. DNA for the CDR3: TGTGCCTGGAGTGGGTTGGCGACCGTGGGAGAGACCCAGTACTTC.

V and J are TRBV11-2 and TRBJ2-1, with 7 nucleotides matching TRBD1. V shed 5 bases, J shed 7 bases, and the junction held 11 bases outside the gene matches. Germline CDR1 is SGHAT and CDR2 is FQNNGV. This CDR3 is built from 15 residues. The chain's CDR3 is CASSHIRDSTNEQFF. CDR3 DNA sequence: TGTGCCAGCAGCCACATCCGGGACAGTACTAATGAGCAGTTCTTC. Looking up the rest from reference TRBV11-2 and TRBJ2-1 gives the full variable domain: EAGVAQSPRYKIIEKRQSVAFWCNPISGHATLYWYQQILGQGPKLLIQFQNNGVVDDSQLPKDRFSAERLKGVDSTLKIQPAKLEDSAVYLCASSHIRDSTNEQFFGPGTRLTVL.

The chain carries TRBV2 and TRBJ2-7; no reliable D call. From germline, CDR1 is SNHLY and CDR2 FYNNEI. The CDR3 consists of 12 residues. V lost 3 bases and J 5 bases, leaving 8 bases between the germline ends. Here the CDR3 DNA reads TGTGCCAGCAGTGAGTGGCGGAACGAGCAGTACTTC. It yields the protein CASSEWRNEQYF.

The V and J genes are TRBV19 and TRBJ1-5, with D maybe TRBD1 (5 bases). Germline assignment: CDR1 LNHDA and CDR2 SQIVND (reference sequence). V was clipped by 5 bases and J by 1 base, with 12 bases between them. The CDR3 covers 15 residues. CDR3: CASSPRGISNQPQHF. CDR3 in DNA: TGTGCCAGTAGTCCAAGGGGTATCAGCAATCAGCCCCAGCATTTT. Combining the CDR3 with reference TRBV19 and TRBJ1-5 gives the whole variable domain DGGITQSPKYLFRKEGQNVTLSCEQNLNHDAMYWYRQDPGQGLRLIYYSQIVNDFQKGDIAEGYSVSREKKESFPLTVTSAQKNPTAFYLCASSPRGISNQPQHFGDGTRLSIL.

The rearrangement uses TRBV18 and TRBJ1-1, with 7 positions matching TRBD1. The CDR3 runs to 15 residues. Trimming removed 5 bases from V and 4 bases from J; junction bases left unmatched: 10. The germline gives CDR1 KGHSH, CDR2 LQKENI. The CDR3 DNA reads as TGTGCCAGCTCATTAACAGGGGTTTTCGGCACTGAAGCTTTCTTT. Its translation: CASSLTGVFGTEAFF.

This chain links TRBV5-6 with TRBJ2-1; the match to TRBD2 covers 10 bases. J gave up 2 bases and V 2 bases, and 1 base lay outside the gene matches. The CDR3 is made up of 15 amino acids. Germline CDR1 reads SGHDT; CDR2 reads YYEEEE. The CDR3: CASSFSGGTYNEQFF. In DNA form, the CDR3 reads TGTGCCAGCAGCTTTAGCGGGGGGACCTACAATGAGCAGTTCTTC.

This rearrangement joins TRBV20-1 to TRBJ2-5, with D perhaps matching TRBD2 (6 bases). Germline V gene data show CDR1 as DFQATT and CDR2 as SNEGSKA (reference sequence). The CDR3 spans 11 residues. V lost 7 bases and J lost 5, with 11 bases in between. CDR3 in amino acids: CSVLAYETQYF. The CDR3, as DNA: TGCAGTGTACTAGCTTATGAGACCCAGTACTTC.

J is TRBJ1-2 and V is TRBV18, with D possibly being TRBD1 (6 bases). The germline V gene has CDR1 KGHSH and CDR2 LQKENI. The CDR3 is 15 residues long. Between the trimmed V and J ends, which lost 3 bases and 0 bases, there was a span of 11 bases. CDR3 loop: CASSPLDSANYGYTF. The DNA of the CDR3 is TGTGCCAGCTCACCCCTGGACAGCGCTAACTATGGCTACACCTTC.

The J gene is TRBJ2-5, the V gene TRBV28, with D maybe TRBD1 (5 bases). Trimming left V 4 bases short and J 3 bases short, with 18 bases between. This CDR3 comprises 16 residues. Germline V CDR1 and CDR2: MDHEN, SYDVKM. The CDR3 loop is CASSSYGARIEETQYF. The CDR3 coding sequence is TGTGCCAGCAGTTCGTATGGGGCCAGGATCGAAGAGACCCAGTACTTC.

The chain links TRBV19 to TRBJ1-5; 12 nucleotides line up with TRBD1. Germline trimming cut 5 bases from V and 6 bases from J; bases unmatched to any gene: 8. The germline V gene has CDR1 LNHDA and CDR2 SQIVND (reference sequence). This CDR3 is built from 16 residues. The CDR3 nucleotides are TGTGCCAGTAGTCAACCCGGGACAGGGGGCAGTCAGCCCCAGCATTTT. Encoded protein: CASSQPGTGGSQPQHF.

CDR3 protein: CASIQSGTGGEGYTF. The DNA for the CDR3 is TGTGCCAGTATTCAATCCGGGACAGGGGGTGAAGGCTACACCTTC. The chain uses TRBV19 and TRBJ1-2, with 11 bases that match TRBD1. CDR3 length: 15 amino acids. Germline assignment: CDR1 LNHDA and CDR2 SQIVND (reference sequence). V trimming: 7 bases; J trimming: 8 bases; junction bases outside the gene matches: 12.

This chain joins TRBV7-6 and TRBJ2-7; 8 bases agree with TRBD2. The CDR3 consists of 15 residues. Germline CDR1 reads SGHVS; CDR2 reads FNYEAQ. The V segment lost 2 bases and the J segment 0 bases; nucleotides outside the gene matches: 3. The CDR3 is CASSLSGGSSYEQYF. The CDR3 nucleotides read TGTGCCAGCAGCTTAAGCGGGGGTAGCTCCTACGAGCAGTACTTC.

The gene calls are TRBV9 and TRBJ2-1, with 11 nucleotides matching TRBD1. Trimming took 4 bases from V and 3 from J; bases not matched to a gene: 6. Germline V CDR1 and CDR2: SGDLS, YYNGEE. The CDR3 covers 16 residues. The CDR3 DNA follows: TGTGCCAGCAGCCCCGGGACAGGGGGTCTCTACAATGAGCAGTTCTTC. It encodes CASSPGTGGLYNEQFF.